The 18 T cell receptor beta chains below were found in one sample sequenced in a study of T cell clusters in autoimmune cytopenias. TRB was amplified from approximately 250 ng of peripheral blood genomic DNA per sample. Multiplex touch-down PCR amplified TRB using TRB-A and TRB-B pools in one tube. TCRdb reprocessed the multiplex PCR reads, keeping one entry per CDR3 protein, no DNA. Recorded for this sample: approximately 6,600 distinct CDR3 sequences. Sequencing input: peripheral blood. The receptors derive from a human donor with an autoimmune cytopenia or autoimmune hepatitis (not recorded which).

The rearrangement links TRBV4-3 to TRBJ1-6; the D call from TCRdb, TRBD1, cannot be confirmed without DNA. CDR1 is LGHNA and CDR2 is YSLEER in the germline V gene. This CDR3 spans 16 amino acids. CDR3 in amino acids: CASSQESRVGNSPLHF.

CDR3: CASSLFRLNTEAFF. The chain uses TRBV27 and TRBJ1-1. Per the germline V gene, CDR1 is MNHEY and CDR2 is SMNVEV (reference sequence). CDR3 length: 14 amino acids.

This rearrangement joins TRBV7-9 to TRBJ1-5; TCRdb's D call, TRBD1, is unchecked because there is no DNA. The germline gives CDR1 SEHNR, CDR2 FQNEAQ (reference sequence). This CDR3 is 14 amino acids long. The CDR3 loop reads CASSPGQGYQPQHF.

This chain's CDR3 is CATGDQETQYF. This chain joins TRBV24-1 and TRBJ2-5. This CDR3 comprises 11 residues. From germline, CDR1 is KGHDR and CDR2 SFDVKD.

This clonotype is classed as medium-sized by frequency. The V gene is TRBV27, the J gene TRBJ2-4; without DNA, the TCRdb call of TRBD2 cannot be checked. Germline assignment: CDR1 MNHEY and CDR2 SMNVEV (reference sequence). The CDR3 length is 17 residues. CDR3 in amino acids: CASSFRTSGGLKNIQYF.

This clonotype shows up as medium-sized (0.01 to 0.1%) by frequency. The V and J genes are TRBV6-1 and TRBJ2-7; with no DNA, the TCRdb D assignment of TRBD1 cannot be verified. CDR1 MNHNS and CDR2 SASEGT come from the germline V gene. The CDR3 is 12 residues long. CDR3 amino acids: CASSEGTGPQYF.

By frequency, this clonotype registers medium-sized. The J gene is TRBJ1-3, the V gene TRBV7-2. The CDR3 is 13 amino acids. Germline V gives CDR1 SGHTA, CDR2 FQGNSA. CDR3 sequence: CASGYSSGNTIYF.

V usage is TRBV20-1 and J usage is TRBJ2-4; TCRdb returns TRBD2, unconfirmable since there is no DNA. The CDR3 sequence is 16 residues long. Germline V CDR1 and CDR2: DFQATT, SNEGSKA (reference sequence). The CDR3 reads CSAFPGTSGGWDIQYF.

This clonotype is called large based on its frequency. The J gene is TRBJ2-2, the V gene TRBV29-1; the D call from TCRdb, TRBD2, cannot be confirmed without DNA. CDR1 is SQVTM, CDR2 ANQGSEA, per germline. The CDR3 loop spans 12 amino acids. The CDR3 loop reads CSCRGARKELFF.

This clonotype is medium-sized by frequency. V usage is TRBV6-1 and J usage is TRBJ1-5; lacking DNA, the TRBD1 call made by TCRdb goes unchecked. This CDR3 spans 14 amino acids. Germline V CDR1 and CDR2: MNHNS, SASEGT. The CDR3 here is CASNPTGSNQPQHF.

The chain employs TRBV11-1 and TRBJ1-6; with no DNA, the TCRdb D assignment of TRBD1 cannot be verified. Germline-derived CDR1 and CDR2 are SGHAT and FQDESV (reference sequence). The CDR3 is 16 amino acids. This chain's CDR3 is CASSSGADVYNSPLHF.

V and J are TRBV7-2 and TRBJ2-5. CDR3 length: 13 amino acids. Germline CDR1 and CDR2: SGHTA and FQGNSA. The CDR3 reads CASSFTYQETQYF. Based on the CDR3 plus reference TRBV7-2 and TRBJ2-5, the full variable domain is GAGVSQSPSNKVTEKGKDVELRCDPISGHTALYWYRQSLGQGLEFLIYFQGNSAPDKSGLPSDRFSAERTGGSVSTLTIQRTQQEDSAVYLCASSFTYQETQYFGPGTRLLVL.

This clonotype is classed as medium-sized by frequency. The chain links TRBV5-3 to TRBJ2-3; the TCRdb call, TRBD1, lacks DNA for checking. Being an ORF, TRBV5-3 has a function that is uncertain. The CDR3 runs 15 residues. The CDR3 loop is CARSPDRDWGNTQYF.

J is TRBJ2-7 and V is TRBV7-2; TCRdb's D call of TRBD1 is untestable without DNA. This CDR3 spans 17 amino acids. Germline-derived CDR1 and CDR2 are SGHTA and FQGNSA. The CDR3 protein is CASSSSGGGYSLYEQYF.

Judged by frequency, this clonotype is medium-sized. This chain joins TRBV5-6 and TRBJ1-4. This CDR3 spans 14 amino acids. Germline-derived CDR1 and CDR2 are SGHDT and YYEEEE. CDR3 region: CASSLGATNEKLFF.

The chain links TRBV5-1 to TRBJ1-1. This CDR3 region has 15 residues. Germline lookup yields CDR1 SGHRS and CDR2 YFSETQ. CDR3: CASSREGGENTEAFF.

The rearrangement uses TRBV7-2 and TRBJ2-7; the TRBD2 assignment by TCRdb is unverifiable without DNA. Germline assignment: CDR1 SGHTA and CDR2 FQGNSA. The CDR3 has 18 residues. Here the CDR3 reads CASSSRVPTSGSSYEQYF.

The chain couples TRBV15 to TRBJ2-7; TCRdb reports TRBD1, a call that lacks DNA to check it against. Germline CDR1 and CDR2: LNHNV and YYDKDF (reference sequence). This CDR3 has 16 amino acids. Here the CDR3 reads CATSRGGDRGSYEQYF.